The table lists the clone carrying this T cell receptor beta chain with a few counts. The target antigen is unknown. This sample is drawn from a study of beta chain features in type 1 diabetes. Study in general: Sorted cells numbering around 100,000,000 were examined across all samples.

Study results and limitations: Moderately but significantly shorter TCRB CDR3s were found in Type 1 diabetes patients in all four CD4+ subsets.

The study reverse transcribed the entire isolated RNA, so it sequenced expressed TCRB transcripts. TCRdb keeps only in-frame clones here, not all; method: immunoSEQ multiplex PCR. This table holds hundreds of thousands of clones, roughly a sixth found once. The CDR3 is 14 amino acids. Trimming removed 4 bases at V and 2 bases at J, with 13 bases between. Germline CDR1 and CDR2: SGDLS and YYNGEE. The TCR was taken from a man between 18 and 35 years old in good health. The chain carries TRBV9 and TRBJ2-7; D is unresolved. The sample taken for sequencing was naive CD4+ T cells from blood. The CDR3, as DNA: TGTGCCAGCAGCCTCCACTCGCGCCCCTACGAGCAGTACTTC. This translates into CASSLHSRPYEQYF.